These 24 T cell receptor beta chains came from one sample sequenced in a study of T cells in tuberculosis. Using immunoSEQ multiplex PCR, the repertoire was profiled, and TCRdb retains in-frame clones only, with some absent. The table lists roughly 40,000 clones, about 95% of them singletons. Material: PBMCs. The receptors originated from a donor aged 5-35 years with latent tuberculosis or without tuberculosis infection.

The chain employs TRBV5-1 and TRBJ2-2; tentative D call: TRBD2 (6 bases). The CDR3 spans 14 residues. Trimming took off 1 base at V and 8 bases at J, with 12 bases between the two ends. Germline CDR1 SGHRS, CDR2 YFSETQ. This CDR3 is CASSLSPAGGELFF. CDR3 bases: TGCGCCAGCAGCTTGTCCCCGGCGGGGGGGGAGCTGTTTTTT.

This chain links TRBV6-1 with TRBJ1-6; weak D call: TRBD1 (5 bases). The CDR3 is 15 residues long. From germline, CDR1 is MNHNS and CDR2 SASEGT. The DNA of the CDR3 is TGTGCGCGCGCGCTGGGGGGGGATCGTTATTCACCCCTCCACTTT. This codes for CARALGGDRYSPLHF.

This chain links TRBV19 with TRBJ1-1; D may be TRBD1 (6 bases). Per germline, CDR1 LNHDA and CDR2 SQIVND (reference sequence). V was clipped by 9 bases and J by 2 bases, with 13 bases between them. This CDR3 comprises 13 residues. CDR3 loop: CASIQGGNTEAFF. The CDR3 DNA reads as TGTGCCAGCATACAGGGCGGAAACACTGAAGCTTTCTTT.

The genes are TRBV28 and TRBJ1-5, with no clear D. The CDR3 has 16 residues. V lost 5 bases, J lost 0 bases, and 14 bases lay in between. Germline V gene lookup returns CDR1 MDHEN and CDR2 SYDVKM. The CDR3 protein is CASSGLSANSNQPQHF. As DNA, the CDR3 is TGTGCCAGCAGTGGGCTCTCAGCTAATAGCAATCAGCCCCAGCATTTT. The full variable domain, with the rest looked up from reference TRBV28 and TRBJ1-5, is DVKVTQSSRYLVKRTGEKVFLECVQDMDHENMFWYRQDPGLGLRLIYFSYDVKMKEKGDIPEGYSVSREKKERFSLILESASTNQTSMYLCASSGLSANSNQPQHFGDGTRLSIL.

The DNA for the CDR3 is TGTGCCAGTAGCCAGACAGGGGGCGTTGAGACCCAGTACTTC. Translation: CASSQTGGVETQYF. The rearrangement uses TRBV19 and TRBJ2-5; 10 bases are a match to TRBD1. Germline V gene lookup returns CDR1 LNHDA and CDR2 SQIVND (reference sequence). This CDR3 is 14 amino acids long. V shed 6 bases and J 5 bases; nucleotides not matched to a gene: 6.

The V and J genes are TRBV6-1 and TRBJ2-1; D gene unclear. This CDR3 contains 15 residues. CDR1 is MNHNS and CDR2 is SASEGT in the germline V gene. V gave up 4 bases and J gave up 7 bases, with 17 bases separating them. The CDR3 sequence: CASSGATVGKNEQFF. DNA for the CDR3: TGTGCCAGCAGTGGGGCCACTGTCGGCAAGAATGAGCAGTTCTTC.

The rearrangement uses TRBV19 and TRBJ2-7; D perhaps matches TRBD1 (6 bases). V was clipped by 3 bases and J by 4 bases, with 13 bases between them. From germline, CDR1 is LNHDA and CDR2 SQIVND (reference sequence). This CDR3 spans 14 amino acids. CDR3 region: CASSIDTGNYEQYF. The DNA for the CDR3 is TGTGCCAGTAGTATTGATACAGGGAATTACGAGCAGTACTTC.

The V call is TRBV28, the J call TRBJ2-7; 8 bases align to TRBD2. CDR3 length: 15 residues. Trimming cost V 8 bases and J 0 bases; bases outside gene matches: 9. Germline CDR1 MDHEN, CDR2 SYDVKM. CDR3 bases: TGTGCCAGCGAGGTGGGCGGGGGGAGCTCCTACGAGCAGTACTTC. It is translated as CASEVGGGSSYEQYF.

The chain links TRBV30 to TRBJ1-1; D not resolved. Trimming cost V 2 bases and J 11 bases, with 12 bases left between them. This CDR3 comprises 11 residues. CDR1 GTSNPN and CDR2 SVGIG come from the germline V gene (reference sequence). Written as DNA, the CDR3 is TGTGCCTGGAGTTCAGGATTGTGGGCTTTCTTT. As protein: CAWSSGLWAFF.

In its sample, this clone was seen once. The chain couples TRBV19 to TRBJ2-2; tentative D call: TRBD2 (5 bases). V was cut by 5 bases and J by 6 bases, with 10 bases left in between. Germline V gene sequence: CDR1 LNHDA, CDR2 SQIVND (reference sequence). The CDR3 totals 13 residues. For the CDR3, the DNA is TGTGCCAGTAGTCAGGCTAGCCCCGGGGAGCTGTTTTTT. Amino acid sequence: CASSQASPGELFF.

This rearrangement joins TRBV7-6 to TRBJ1-4, with D unresolved. The CDR3 is 14 residues long. Germline assignment: CDR1 SGHVS and CDR2 FNYEAQ. The V gene lost 5 bases and the J gene lost 3 bases, with 10 bases spanning the gap. Here the CDR3 DNA reads TGTGCCAGCAGCCCACGGGGTTCTAATGAAAAACTGTTTTTT. Amino acids: CASSPRGSNEKLFF.

The chain combines TRBV6-6 with TRBJ1-2; TRBD1 is a possible D gene (6 bases). The CDR3 is made up of 16 amino acids. V was shortened by 10 bases and J by 0 bases, with 21 bases between the two germline ends. Germline V gene sequence: CDR1 MNHNY, CDR2 SVGAGI (reference sequence). Here the CDR3 DNA reads TGTGCCACCGCAAACCCGACAGGACCGACTAACTATGGCTACACCTTC. It yields the protein CATANPTGPTNYGYTF.

The chain is built from TRBV6-5 and TRBJ1-2; D gene ambiguous. Trimming stripped 6 bases from V and 4 bases from J, with 12 bases between. The CDR3 has 13 amino acids. The germline CDR1 and CDR2 sequences are MNHEY and SVGAGI. The CDR3 is CASSRAAGYGYTF. The CDR3 bases are TGTGCCAGCAGCCGTGCAGCAGGCTATGGCTACACCTTC.

The genes are TRBV5-5 and TRBJ1-1, with 7 bases that match TRBD1. V shed 4 bases and J 3 bases; nucleotides not matched to a gene: 12. This CDR3 has 16 amino acids. Germline CDR1 is SGHKS and CDR2 is YYEKEE (reference sequence). This CDR3 reads CASSADLQGLDTEAFF. The CDR3 DNA reads as TGTGCCAGCAGCGCTGACCTACAGGGGCTGGACACTGAAGCTTTCTTT.

The chain recombines TRBV19 with TRBJ1-1; D not resolved. With 7 bases removed from V and 1 base from J, the gap between germline ends came to 13 bases. Germline CDR1 reads LNHDA; CDR2 reads SQIVND (reference sequence). This CDR3 is built from 14 residues. CDR3 amino acids: CASIRYSGNTEAFF. The CDR3 DNA follows: TGTGCCAGTATCAGATATTCGGGGAACACTGAAGCTTTCTTT. The full variable domain, with the rest looked up from reference TRBV19 and TRBJ1-1, is DGGITQSPKYLFRKEGQNVTLSCEQNLNHDAMYWYRQDPGQGLRLIYYSQIVNDFQKGDIAEGYSVSREKKESFPLTVTSAQKNPTAFYLCASIRYSGNTEAFFGQGTRLTVV.

The chain employs TRBV19 and TRBJ2-7; D gene unclear. V lost 9 bases and J lost 5, with 17 bases in between. The CDR3 totals 13 residues. The germline gives CDR1 LNHDA, CDR2 SQIVND (reference sequence). The DNA for the CDR3 is TGTGCCAGAACAAATCTGAGGTCCCACGAGCAGTACTTC. Protein product: CARTNLRSHEQYF.

This clone was picked up one time. The chain carries TRBV19 and TRBJ1-2, with no clear D. Trimming pared 3 bases from V and 2 bases from J, leaving 10 bases between. The CDR3 is 14 amino acids. Germline CDR1 LNHDA, CDR2 SQIVND (reference sequence). The CDR3 loop reads CASSIEGSNYGYTF. CDR3 sequence (DNA): TGTGCCAGTAGTATTGAGGGTAGCAACTATGGCTACACCTTC.

The chain employs TRBV6-1 and TRBJ2-7; 10 nucleotides agree with TRBD1. Looked up from germline, CDR1 is MNHNS and CDR2 is SASEGT. Trimming at V came to 1 base and at J to 4 bases, leaving 13 bases not matched to a gene. The length of the CDR3 is 18 residues. This CDR3 reads CASSEGRSGQGLRYEQYF. The CDR3, as DNA: TGTGCCAGCAGTGAAGGGCGATCGGGACAGGGGTTGAGATACGAGCAGTACTTC.

This rearrangement joins TRBV29-1 to TRBJ2-2, with 9 nucleotides matching TRBD1. Germline CDR1 SQVTM, CDR2 ANQGSEA. The CDR3 sequence is 15 residues long. In DNA form, the CDR3 reads TGCACAGCACAGGGGGCCGGGAGTTGGGCCGGGGAGCTGTTTTTT. As protein: CTAQGAGSWAGELFF.

V usage is TRBV27 and J usage is TRBJ2-7; tentative D call: TRBD2 (6 bases). CDR1 MNHEY and CDR2 SMNVEV come from the germline V gene (reference sequence). The CDR3 is 18 amino acids. The ends were cut back, 3 bases at V and 2 bases at J, with 23 bases in the middle. CDR3 sequence: CASSLTGTYIGPTYEQYF. CDR3 bases: TGTGCCAGCAGTTTGACTGGGACTTATATCGGACCTACCTACGAGCAGTACTTC.

This chain joins TRBV7-3 and TRBJ2-3; maybe TRBD2 (6 bases). Germline-derived CDR1 and CDR2 are SGHTA and FQGTGA. V was clipped by 3 bases and J by 2 bases, with 12 bases between them. This CDR3 has 15 residues. The CDR3 bases are TGTGCCAGCAGCTTGGGCGGGATTGACACAGATACGCAGTATTTT. This gives the protein CASSLGGIDTDTQYF.

The chain uses TRBV27 and TRBJ1-6; D not certain. Germline CDR1 and CDR2: MNHEY and SMNVEV (reference sequence). This CDR3 has 19 amino acids. Trimming stripped 4 bases from V and 9 bases from J, with 28 bases between. The CDR3, as DNA: TGTGCCAGCAGTTCCATTTTCGGTTGCATAGAGGTCGTTTGTTCACCCCTCCACTTT. Translation gives CASSSIFGCIEVVCSPLHF.

The table lists this clone with a count of one. The chain links TRBV28 to TRBJ2-7, with 9 positions matching TRBD1. Germline V gene sequence: CDR1 MDHEN, CDR2 SYDVKM. This CDR3 spans 15 amino acids. V lost 3 bases and J lost 3; bases outside the gene matches: 6. CDR3 in amino acids: CASSFHGTGFYEQYF. The CDR3 DNA reads TGTGCCAGCAGTTTCCATGGGACAGGGTTCTACGAGCAGTACTTC. Variable domain in full (rest from reference TRBV28 and TRBJ2-7): DVKVTQSSRYLVKRTGEKVFLECVQDMDHENMFWYRQDPGLGLRLIYFSYDVKMKEKGDIPEGYSVSREKKERFSLILESASTNQTSMYLCASSFHGTGFYEQYFGPGTRLTVT.

DNA for the CDR3: TGTGCCAGCCGGTCCCTAGCGGGGGGGCGGGCAGATACGCAGTATTTT. Its translation is CASRSLAGGRADTQYF. V and J are TRBV27 and TRBJ2-3; 12 positions agree with TRBD2. V lost 8 bases to trimming and J lost 4 bases; unmatched junction nucleotides: 10. The V gene's germline CDR1 is MNHEY and CDR2 SMNVEV (reference sequence). The CDR3 is made up of 16 amino acids.